The 15 T cell receptor beta chains below were found in one sample sequenced in a study of blood T cell repertoires in COVID-19. TCRdb's table, derived via immunoSEQ multiplex PCR, lists solely in-frame clones and lacks some. The sample lists tens of thousands of clones; approximately 85% were seen once. Sequenced input: peripheral blood. The source is a human donor in a cohort sampled during active COVID-19.

The chain links TRBV7-9 to TRBJ1-4; TRBD1 matches 7 bases. Losses at the gene ends were 3 bases for V and 8 bases for J; bases not matched to a gene: 3. Per germline, CDR1 SEHNR and CDR2 FQNEAQ (reference sequence). This CDR3 has 13 residues. CDR3 sequence (DNA): TGTGCCAGCAGCTTGGGACAGAGGGAAAAACTGTTTTTT. This translates into CASSLGQREKLFF.

The CDR3 region has the DNA TGCAGCGTTCATATGCAGGGGTCGGCGGTGGGCTCTGGAAACACCATATATTTT. It translates to CSVHMQGSAVGSGNTIYF. The rearrangement links TRBV29-1 to TRBJ1-3; TRBD1 is a possible D gene (6 bases). The CDR3 runs to 18 residues. Germline-derived CDR1 and CDR2 are SQVTM and ANQGSEA. The ends were cut back, 5 bases at V and 0 bases at J, with 23 bases in the middle.

This chain connects TRBV6-2 or TRBV6-3 to TRBJ2-3; 7 positions agree with TRBD2. CDR1 is MNHEY and CDR2 is SVGEGT in the germline V gene. The CDR3 runs to 16 residues. V lost 2 bases, J lost 1 base, and 6 bases stayed unmatched. The CDR3 DNA sequence: TGTGCCAGCAGTTACGAATTTCGGGGGGGCACAGATACGCAGTATTTT. It yields the protein CASSYEFRGGTDTQYF.

This chain uses TRBV5-4 with TRBJ1-5, with 7 bases lining up with TRBD1. The V gene's germline CDR1 is SGHNT and CDR2 YYREEE (reference sequence). This CDR3 spans 16 amino acids. Trimming removed 4 bases from V and 0 bases from J; junction bases left unmatched: 7. This CDR3 reads CASSSRDSYSNQPQHF. The CDR3 bases are TGTGCCAGCAGCAGCCGGGACAGCTATAGCAATCAGCCCCAGCATTTT.

The genes are TRBV19 and TRBJ1-2; TRBD1 matches at 10 bases. Germline V gene data show CDR1 as LNHDA and CDR2 as SQIVND (reference sequence). Trimming cost V 4 bases and J 4 bases; bases outside gene matches: 6. The CDR3 spans 15 residues. The CDR3 nucleotides are TGTGCCAGTAGTAGAAGGACAGGGGGAGCCTATGGCTACACCTTC. It codes for CASSRRTGGAYGYTF.

This clone was counted a single time. CDR3 in amino acids: CASSRGARGEQFF. The CDR3 DNA sequence: TGTGCCAGCAGCCGGGGTGCTAGGGGGGAGCAGTTCTTC. The chain carries TRBV3-1 (or the pseudogene TRBV3-2) and TRBJ2-1; tentative D call: TRBD1 (6 bases). Trimming stripped 4 bases from V and 10 bases from J, with 14 bases between. CDR1 is LGHDT and CDR2 is YNNKEL in the germline V gene (reference sequence). The CDR3 extends over 13 amino acids.

V is TRBV5-4 and J is TRBJ2-2, with D possibly matching TRBD2 (5 bases). Germline CDR1 is SGHNT and CDR2 is YYREEE (reference sequence). The CDR3 has 14 amino acids. Deletions cut 0 bases from V and 6 bases from J, with 9 bases between. CDR3 coding DNA: TGTGCCAGCAGCTTGGAAGAGGGTCCCGGGGAGCTGTTTTTT. Translated, it gives CASSLEEGPGELFF.

The V gene is TRBV7-5, the J gene TRBJ1-1; TRBD1, the D gene given by the table, was not confirmed from the DNA. TRBV7-5 is flagged as a pseudogene. The length of the CDR3 is 17 residues. The CDR3 nucleotides are TGTGTCAGAAGCTTAGCCGACCAGAGGACAGTCAACACTGAAGCTTTCTTT. It is translated as CVRSLADQRTVNTEAFF.

This chain links TRBV29-1 with TRBJ2-5, with D tentatively TRBD2 (5 bases). The V and J ends lost 0 bases and 6 bases respectively, with 8 bases between them. Germline V lookup: CDR1 SQVTM, CDR2 ANQGSEA. The CDR3 is 12 amino acids. CDR3: CSVEDPGKTQYF. The CDR3 coding sequence is TGCAGCGTTGAAGATCCGGGAAAGACCCAGTACTTC.

The rearrangement links TRBV7-2 to TRBJ2-5; the match to TRBD2 covers 8 bases. J was trimmed by 1 base and V by 4 bases; bases with no gene match: 8. The CDR3 runs 16 residues. Looked up from germline, CDR1 is SGHTA and CDR2 is FQGNSA. The CDR3: CASSSRLAFLQETQYF. CDR3 nucleotides: TGTGCCAGCAGCTCCCGACTAGCGTTTCTCCAAGAGACCCAGTACTTC. The full variable domain, rest sourced from reference TRBV7-2 and TRBJ2-5, is GAGVSQSPSNKVTEKGKDVELRCDPISGHTALYWYRQSLGQGLEFLIYFQGNSAPDKSGLPSDRFSAERTGGSVSTLTIQRTQQEDSAVYLCASSSRLAFLQETQYFGPGTRLLVL.

The rearrangement joins TRBV5-4 to TRBJ2-5, with 10 bases lining up with TRBD2. In germline, CDR1 is SGHNT, CDR2 YYREEE (reference sequence). The CDR3 is made up of 15 amino acids. V trimming: 1 base; J trimming: 2 bases; junction bases outside the gene matches: 2. The CDR3 DNA is TGTGCCAGCAGCTTGTCAGCGGGAGGGCAAGAGACCCAGTACTTC. It specifies CASSLSAGGQETQYF.

The CDR3 here is CASSLLWEGGYTF. CDR3 nucleotides: TGTGCCAGCAGCTTACTCTGGGAGGGAGGCTACACCTTC. The chain links TRBV7-2 to TRBJ1-2, with D hard to call. Trimming took 2 bases from V and 8 from J, leaving 12 bases between them. The germline gives CDR1 SGHTA, CDR2 FQGNSA. This CDR3 spans 13 amino acids.

The V and J genes are TRBV9 and TRBJ2-1; TRBD2 agrees at 12 bases. Trimming took 4 bases from V and 0 from J; bases not matched to a gene: 17. The germline gives CDR1 SGDLS, CDR2 YYNGEE. This CDR3 contains 21 residues. CDR3 nucleotide sequence: TGTGCCAGCAGCCCCAACCGGCGGCTAGCGGGGGGGCCAGCCTCCTACAATGAGCAGTTCTTC. This translates into CASSPNRRLAGGPASYNEQFF.

The V gene is TRBV27, the J gene TRBJ2-7; maybe TRBD2 (5 bases). Germline V gives CDR1 MNHEY, CDR2 SMNVEV (reference sequence). The CDR3 consists of 12 residues. V was cut by 6 bases and J by 3 bases, with 9 bases left in between. The CDR3 bases are TGTGCCAGCAGGCGAGGGATCTACGAGCAGTACTTC. Translated: CASRRGIYEQYF.

J is TRBJ1-6 and V is TRBV19; D possibly corresponds to TRBD1 (6 bases). The germline V and J ends were trimmed by 1 base and 7 bases, with 11 bases remaining between them. There are 15 residues in the CDR3. Germline V gives CDR1 LNHDA, CDR2 SQIVND (reference sequence). CDR3 DNA sequence: TGTGCCAGTAGTATAGCTCAGGGGAGAAATTCACCCCTCCACTTT. As protein: CASSIAQGRNSPLHF.